The rows below give T cell receptor beta chains drawn from one sample of a study of OX40 agonist ivuxolimab in advanced cancers. This table comes from immunoSEQ multiplex PCR, and its TCRdb copy is limited to in-frame clones, with some not included. Counted here are under 70,000 clones, 92% occurring once; the ten biggest clones make up roughly 0.6%. The sequencing used CD4+ or CD8+ T cells sorted from blood, collected in a trial of the OX40 agonist ivuxolimab. The receptors here all came from an adult with an advanced solid tumor such as melanoma, head and neck, liver or kidney cancer. The CDR3 runs from the conserved cysteine through the conserved F or W. The order of the fields is D gene, J gene, V gene, clone size, CDR3 protein, CDR3 DNA. A D gene is named only where the DNA matches it firmly. Some rows mark clone size as missing; the rest say once, few, many or name a class of expanded clone.

D: TRBD2
J: TRBJ2-6
V: TRBV29-1
size: .
CDR3: CSVDAGGSGANVLTF
DNA: TGCAGCGTTGACGCGGGGGGTTCTGGGGCCAACGTCCTGACTTTC

D: .
J: TRBJ2-7
V: TRBV5-1
size: .
CDR3: CASSFSGIYEQYF
DNA: TGCGCCAGCAGCTTTTCGGGGATCTACGAGCAGTACTTC

D: .
J: TRBJ1-2
V: TRBV7-3
size: .
CDR3: CASSSTARGGYTF
DNA: TGTGCCAGCAGCTCCACTGCAAGGGGTGGCTACACCTTC

D: TRBD1
J: TRBJ1-5
V: TRBV2
size: .
CDR3: CASGRGQGNNQPQHF
DNA: TGTGCCAGCGGCAGGGGACAGGGAAACAATCAGCCCCAGCATTTT

D: .
J: TRBJ1-4
V: TRBV5-1
size: .
CDR3: CASSLSGLNEKLFF
DNA: TGCGCCAGCAGCTTGTCGGGGCTGAATGAAAAACTGTTTTTT

D: .
J: TRBJ1-2
V: TRBV6-6
size: .
CDR3: CASSSNYGYTF
DNA: TGTGCCAGCAGTTCTAACTATGGCTACACCTTC

D: .
J: TRBJ1-1
V: TRBV11-2
size: .
CDR3: CASSLDGANTEAFF
DNA: TGTGCCAGCAGCTTGGACGGGGCGAACACTGAAGCTTTCTTT

D: .
J: TRBJ1-2
V: TRBV5-6
size: .
CDR3: CASIKQGPANYGYTF
DNA: TGTGCCAGCATAAAACAGGGCCCGGCTAACTATGGCTACACCTTC

D: .
J: TRBJ2-5
V: TRBV19
size: .
CDR3: CASSISQRFETQYF
DNA: TGTGCCAGTAGTATAAGCCAGAGATTCGAGACCCAGTACTTC

D: .
J: TRBJ2-7
V: TRBV30
size: .
CDR3: CAWSLGVGHKQYF
DNA: TGTGCCTGGAGTCTCGGGGTTGGCCACAAGCAGTACTTC

D: .
J: TRBJ2-5
V: TRBV5-6
size: .
CDR3: CASSIRETQYF
DNA: TGTGCCAGCAGTATTCGAGAGACCCAGTACTTC

D: .
J: TRBJ2-1
V: TRBV5-6
size: .
CDR3: CASSIQGLSGNEQFF
DNA: TGTGCCAGCAGCATACAGGGCCTTTCTGGTAATGAGCAGTTCTTC

D: TRBD2
J: TRBJ2-3
V: TRBV7-3
size: .
CDR3: CASSRIGGGTDTQYF
DNA: TGTGCCAGCAGCCGAATTGGGGGGGGCACAGATACGCAGTATTTT

D: TRBD2
J: TRBJ2-5
V: TRBV7-6
size: .
CDR3: CASSLGVSGAQETQYF
DNA: TGTGCCAGCAGCTTAGGGGTTAGCGGGGCTCAAGAGACCCAGTACTTC

D: .
J: TRBJ1-2
V: TRBV5-1
size: .
CDR3: CASSLGDTNYGYTF
DNA: TGCGCCAGCAGCTTGGGAGACACTAACTATGGCTACACCTTC

D: .
J: TRBJ2-5
V: TRBV12-2
size: .
CDR3: CASRLVFETSGGNRETQYF
DNA: TGTGCAAGTCGCTTAGTTTTCGAGACTAGCGGGGGGAATCGAGAGACCCAGTACTTC

D: .
J: TRBJ1-3
V: TRBV5-1
size: .
CDR3: CASSLTGSSGNTIYF
DNA: TGCGCCAGCAGCTTGACTGGGAGCTCTGGAAACACCATATATTTT

D: .
J: TRBJ1-2
V: TRBV20-1
size: .
CDR3: CSAHQIPGYTF
DNA: TGCAGTGCTCACCAGATACCTGGCTACACCTTC

D: .
J: TRBJ2-7
V: TRBV5-8
size: .
CDR3: CASNTGPVSYEQYF
DNA: TGTGCCAGCAACACAGGACCAGTCTCCTACGAGCAGTACTTC

D: TRBD1
J: TRBJ1-4
V: TRBV6-5
size: .
CDR3: CASSKRTGNEKLFF
DNA: TGTGCCAGCAGTAAACGGACAGGGAATGAAAAACTGTTTTTT

D: TRBD2
J: TRBJ2-7
V: TRBV4-2
size: .
CDR3: CASSQAGLAGTYEQYF
DNA: TGTGCCAGCAGCCAAGCCGGACTAGCGGGGACCTACGAGCAGTACTTC

D: .
J: TRBJ1-5
V: TRBV11-2
size: .
CDR3: CASSLDRVQPQHF
DNA: TGTGCCAGCAGCTTAGACAGGGTTCAGCCCCAGCATTTT

D: TRBD2
J: TRBJ2-4
V: TRBV27
size: .
CDR3: CASSRKPGLAGLAKNIQYF
DNA: TGTGCCAGCAGTCGAAAACCGGGACTAGCGGGCCTAGCCAAAAACATTCAGTACTTC

D: .
J: TRBJ2-1
V: TRBV29-1
size: .
CDR3: CSVVGVNNEQFF
DNA: TGCAGCGTTGTAGGGGTCAACAATGAGCAGTTCTTC

D: .
J: TRBJ1-1
V: TRBV6-6
size: .
CDR3: CASSRQSGNTEAFF
DNA: TGTGCCAGCTCTAGACAGTCCGGGAACACTGAAGCTTTCTTT

D: .
J: TRBJ2-3
V: TRBV5-4
size: once
CDR3: CASRTETSTDTQYF
DNA: TGTGCCAGCAGAACGGAGACTAGCACAGATACGCAGTATTTT

D: .
J: TRBJ1-2
V: TRBV18
size: .
CDR3: CASSGVPDYGYTF
DNA: TGTGCCAGCTCAGGGGTTCCTGACTATGGCTACACCTTC

D: TRBD2
J: TRBJ2-3
V: TRBV5-1
size: .
CDR3: CASTRGGMDTQYF
DNA: TGCGCCAGCACGCGGGGGGGAATGGATACGCAGTATTTT

D: TRBD1
J: TRBJ1-5
V: TRBV30
size: .
CDR3: CAWSGGQGTQPQHF
DNA: TGTGCCTGGAGTGGGGGACAGGGGACTCAGCCCCAGCATTTT

D: .
J: TRBJ1-1
V: TRBV12-5
size: .
CDR3: CASGSTARGKGYTEAFF
DNA: TGTGCTAGTGGTTCCACCGCCCGCGGGAAGGGGTACACTGAAGCTTTCTTT

D: .
J: TRBJ2-4
V: TRBV21-1
size: .
CDR3: CASSPPAGEGIQYF
DNA: TGTGCCAGCAGCCCCCCGGCGGGAGAGGGGATTCAGTACTTC

D: .
J: TRBJ2-7
V: TRBV27
size: .
CDR3: CASSLEECF
DNA: TGTGCCAGCAGTTTAGAGGAGTGCTTC

D: .
J: TRBJ1-1
V: TRBV30
size: .
CDR3: CEGVWGENTEAFF
DNA: TGCGAGGGGGTGTGGGGGGAGAACACTGAAGCTTTCTTT

D: .
J: TRBJ1-3
V: TRBV7-3
size: medium-sized
CDR3: CASSIQGGNTIYF
DNA: TGTGCCAGCTCTATACAGGGCGGAAACACCATATATTTT

D: TRBD2
J: TRBJ2-2
V: TRBV12-5
size: .
CDR3: CASGIGTSGSRGTGELFF
DNA: TGTGCTAGTGGTATAGGGACTAGCGGGAGTAGGGGCACCGGGGAGCTGTTTTTT

D: .
J: TRBJ2-1
V: TRBV6-9
size: .
CDR3: CASSYSAYNEQFF
DNA: TGTGCCAGCAGTTACTCGGCCTACAATGAGCAGTTCTTC

D: TRBD2
J: TRBJ2-2
V: TRBV18
size: .
CDR3: CASSVTSGRNTGELFF
DNA: TGTGCCAGCTCAGTGACTAGCGGGAGAAACACCGGGGAGCTGTTTTTT

D: .
J: TRBJ1-1
V: TRBV5-1
size: .
CDR3: CASSLALGAGTEAFF
DNA: TGCGCCAGCAGCTTGGCTCTGGGGGCCGGCACTGAAGCTTTCTTT

D: .
J: TRBJ1-2
V: TRBV5-8
size: .
CDR3: CASTRTYGYTF
DNA: TGTGCCAGCACTAGAACCTATGGCTACACCTTC

D: .
J: TRBJ2-2
V: TRBV7-2
size: .
CDR3: CASSSTGPGELFF
DNA: TGTGCCAGCAGCTCAACGGGCCCCGGGGAGCTGTTTTTT

D: TRBD2
J: TRBJ2-7
V: TRBV12-5
size: .
CDR3: CASGLLAGFGEQYF
DNA: TGTGCTAGTGGTTTGTTAGCGGGATTTGGCGAGCAGTACTTC

D: TRBD2
J: TRBJ2-5
V: TRBV30
size: .
CDR3: CAWIAGGETQYF
DNA: TGTGCCTGGATTGCGGGAGGGGAGACCCAGTACTTC

D: TRBD1
J: TRBJ2-7
V: TRBV6-6
size: .
CDR3: CASSHPRDREIYEQYF
DNA: TGTGCCAGCAGTCACCCCCGGGACAGGGAGATTTACGAGCAGTACTTC

D: TRBD1
J: TRBJ2-1
V: TRBV9
size: .
CDR3: CASSVTPGQGYNGQFF
DNA: TGTGCCAGCAGCGTCACACCGGGACAGGGGTATAATGGGCAGTTCTTC

D: .
J: TRBJ1-4
V: TRBV19
size: once
CDR3: CASSISFQGLFF
DNA: TGTGCCAGTAGTATATCATTTCAGGGGCTGTTTTTT